The clone carrying this T cell receptor (beta chain) was observed a handful of times. The antigen remains unidentified. CDR1 is SGHTS, CDR2 YDEGEE, per germline. The CDR3 is 10 residues long. V lost 4 bases and J lost 7, with 6 bases in between. The data originate from a study of cytomegalovirus exposure and HLA in healthy donors. General study points: Some TCR beta chains (more than 150 of them) were listed as cytomegalovirus-associated. High sensitivity and specificity were reportedly achieved when the classifier diagnosed cytomegalovirus status.

Sequenced by immunoSEQ multiplex PCR; TCRdb stores in-frame clones only, minus some. Of some 100,000 clones in the sample, 88% were seen once. The sample consisted of PBMCs. This TCR was recovered from a woman aged 18-29 years in good health and CMV-seronegative. The chain recombines TRBV5-8 with TRBJ2-7; D possibly corresponds to TRBD2 (5 bases). The CDR3 region has the DNA TGTGCCAGCAGCGGGAGAGAGCAGTACTTC. As protein: CASSGREQYF.